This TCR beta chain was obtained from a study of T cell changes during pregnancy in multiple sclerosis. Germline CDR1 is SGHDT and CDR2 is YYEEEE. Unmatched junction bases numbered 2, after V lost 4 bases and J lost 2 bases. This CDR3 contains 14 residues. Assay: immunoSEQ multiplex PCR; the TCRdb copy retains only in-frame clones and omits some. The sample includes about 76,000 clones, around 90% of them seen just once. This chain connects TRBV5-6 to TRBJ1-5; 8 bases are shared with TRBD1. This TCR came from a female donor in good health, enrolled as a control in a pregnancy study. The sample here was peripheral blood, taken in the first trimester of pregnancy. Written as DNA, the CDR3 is TGTGCCAGCAGCCCGGGACAGGGCAATCAGCCCCAGCATTTT. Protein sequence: CASSPGQGNQPQHF. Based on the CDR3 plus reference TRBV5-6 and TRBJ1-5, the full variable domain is DAGVTQSPTHLIKTRGQQVTLRCSPKSGHDTVSWYQQALGQGPQFIFQYYEEEERQRGNFPDRFSGHQFPNYSSELNVNALLLGDSALYLCASSPGQGNQPQHFGDGTRLSIL.